This TCR beta chain appears in the sequencing data of a study of blood T cell repertoires in COVID-19. The V end lost 5 bases, the J end lost 0 bases, and 23 bases lay between the germline ends. The length of the CDR3 is 20 residues. CDR1 is SEHNR and CDR2 is FQNEAQ in the germline V gene (reference sequence). Study processing details: How many nucleated cells were present was estimated from reference gene primer amplification. Sequencing was performed with immunoSEQ multiplex PCR; in TCRdb, only in-frame clones are kept and a portion is missing. V and J calls and clone size come straight from that table; D and trimming were deduced from the DNA. This sample has some 110,000 clones, with around 87% found just once.

The TCR was taken from a man aged 50 to 60 with acute or convalescent COVID-19. The chain has TRBV7-9 and TRBJ2-6, with D perhaps TRBD1 (7 bases). The sample taken for sequencing was peripheral blood. CDR3 in DNA: TGTGCCAGCAGCAAACTACTAGGGGCCAGGGGGGCCTCTGGGGCCAACGTCCTGACTTTC. As protein: CASSKLLGARGASGANVLTF.